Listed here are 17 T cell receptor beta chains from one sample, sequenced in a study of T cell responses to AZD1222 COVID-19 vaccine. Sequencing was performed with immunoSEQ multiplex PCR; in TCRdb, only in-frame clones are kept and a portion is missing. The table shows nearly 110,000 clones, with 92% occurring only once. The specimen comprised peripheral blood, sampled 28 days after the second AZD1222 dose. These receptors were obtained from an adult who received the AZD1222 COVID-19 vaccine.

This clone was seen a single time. The CDR3 sequence: CASSSGGVPSPNYGYTF. In nucleotides, the CDR3 is TGTGCCAGCAGCTCGGGTGGGGTCCCGAGTCCTAACTATGGCTACACCTTC. The chain employs TRBV13 and TRBJ1-2; no clear D gene. The CDR3 sequence is 17 residues long. V was shortened by 4 bases and J by 0 bases, with 18 bases between the two germline ends. Germline CDR1 reads PRHDT; CDR2 reads FYEKMQ (reference sequence).

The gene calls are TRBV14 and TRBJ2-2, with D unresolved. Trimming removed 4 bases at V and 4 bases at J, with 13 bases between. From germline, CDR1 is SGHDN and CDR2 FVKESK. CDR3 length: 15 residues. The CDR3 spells CASSLKVQLTGELFF. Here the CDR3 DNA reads TGTGCCAGCAGCCTAAAGGTACAGCTCACCGGGGAGCTGTTTTTT.

The CDR3 sequence is CASSLDHTDTQYF. The CDR3 DNA reads TGTGCCAGCAGCTTAGACCACACAGATACGCAGTATTTT. This chain connects TRBV11-2 to TRBJ2-3, with D unresolved. Looked up from germline, CDR1 is SGHAT and CDR2 is FQNNGV. V dropped 0 bases and J dropped 2 bases, with 3 bases sitting between them. CDR3 size: 13 residues.

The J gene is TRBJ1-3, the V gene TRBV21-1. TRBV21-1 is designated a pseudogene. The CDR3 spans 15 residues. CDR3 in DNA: TGTGCCAGCAGCAACAGTGAGAACTCTGGAAACACCATATATTTT. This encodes CASSNSENSGNTIYF.

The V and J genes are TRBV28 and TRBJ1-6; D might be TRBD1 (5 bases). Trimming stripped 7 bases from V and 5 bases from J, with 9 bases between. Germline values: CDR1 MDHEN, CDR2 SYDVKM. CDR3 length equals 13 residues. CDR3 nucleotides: TGTGCCAGCAAGCAGGGCCATAATTCACCCCTCCACTTT. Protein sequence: CASKQGHNSPLHF.

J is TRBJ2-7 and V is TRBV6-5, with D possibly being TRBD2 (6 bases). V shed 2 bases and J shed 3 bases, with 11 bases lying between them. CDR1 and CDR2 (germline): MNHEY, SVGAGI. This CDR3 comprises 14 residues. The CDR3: CASSYGGGLYEQYF. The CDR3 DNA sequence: TGTGCCAGCAGTTACGGGGGAGGCCTCTACGAGCAGTACTTC.

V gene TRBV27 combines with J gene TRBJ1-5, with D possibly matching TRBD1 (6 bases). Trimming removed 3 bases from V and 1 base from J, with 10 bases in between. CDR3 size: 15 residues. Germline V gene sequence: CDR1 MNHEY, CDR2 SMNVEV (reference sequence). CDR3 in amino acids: CASSFTGASNQPQHF. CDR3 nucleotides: TGTGCCAGCAGTTTTACGGGGGCGAGCAATCAGCCCCAGCATTTT.

CDR3 bases: TGTGCCAGCAGTTACGCGGGGGGCCAACCTTACGAGCAGTACTTC. This codes for CASSYAGGQPYEQYF. V gene TRBV6-5 combines with J gene TRBJ2-7; 8 bases agree with TRBD2. Germline values: CDR1 MNHEY, CDR2 SVGAGI. Trimming at V came to 2 bases and at J to 4 bases, leaving 7 bases not matched to a gene. The CDR3 is 15 amino acids.

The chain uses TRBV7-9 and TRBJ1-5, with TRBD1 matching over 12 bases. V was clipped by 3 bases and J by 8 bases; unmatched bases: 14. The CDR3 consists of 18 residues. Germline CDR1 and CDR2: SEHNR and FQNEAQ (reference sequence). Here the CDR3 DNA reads TGTGCCAGCAGCTTGGGGTCAACCGGGACAGGGGGCACGGAGCCCCAGCATTTT. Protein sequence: CASSLGSTGTGGTEPQHF.

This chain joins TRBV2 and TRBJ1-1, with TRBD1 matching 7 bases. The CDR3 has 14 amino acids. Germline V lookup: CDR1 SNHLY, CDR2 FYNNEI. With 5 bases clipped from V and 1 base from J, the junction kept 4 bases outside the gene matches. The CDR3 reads CASSFRQGNTEAFF. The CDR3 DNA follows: TGTGCCAGCAGTTTCAGACAGGGGAACACTGAAGCTTTCTTT.

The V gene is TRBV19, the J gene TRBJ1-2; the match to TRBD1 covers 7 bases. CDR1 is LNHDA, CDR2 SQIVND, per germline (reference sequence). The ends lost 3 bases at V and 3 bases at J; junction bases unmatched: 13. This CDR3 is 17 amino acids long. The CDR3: CASSIPGQELKYYGYTF. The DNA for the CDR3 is TGTGCCAGTAGTATCCCCGGACAGGAGCTAAAGTACTATGGCTACACCTTC.

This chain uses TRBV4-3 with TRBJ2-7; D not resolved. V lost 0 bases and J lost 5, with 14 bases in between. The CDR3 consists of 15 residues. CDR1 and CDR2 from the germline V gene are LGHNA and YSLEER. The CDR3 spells CASSQDLGSWNEQYF. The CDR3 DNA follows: TGCGCCAGCAGCCAAGATTTGGGCAGTTGGAACGAGCAGTACTTC.

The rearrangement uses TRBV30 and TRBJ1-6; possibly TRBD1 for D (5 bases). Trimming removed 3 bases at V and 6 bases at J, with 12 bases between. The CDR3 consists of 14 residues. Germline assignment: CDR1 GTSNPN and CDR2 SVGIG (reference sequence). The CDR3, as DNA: TGTGCCTGGAGGTCCCCAGGGTCTAATTCACCCCTCCACTTT. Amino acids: CAWRSPGSNSPLHF.

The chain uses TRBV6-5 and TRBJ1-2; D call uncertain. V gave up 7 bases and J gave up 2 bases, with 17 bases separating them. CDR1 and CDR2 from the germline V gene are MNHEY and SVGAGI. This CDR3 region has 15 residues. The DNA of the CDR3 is TGTGCCAGCAAGTACGACGGAGAATGGAACTATGGCTACACCTTC. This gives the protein CASKYDGEWNYGYTF.

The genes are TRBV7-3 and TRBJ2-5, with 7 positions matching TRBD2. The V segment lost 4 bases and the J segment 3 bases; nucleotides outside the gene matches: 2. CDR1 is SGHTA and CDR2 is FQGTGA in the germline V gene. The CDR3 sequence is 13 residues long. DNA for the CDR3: TGTGCCAGCAGCTCGGCGGGGGAAGAGACCCAGTACTTC. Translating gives CASSSAGEETQYF.

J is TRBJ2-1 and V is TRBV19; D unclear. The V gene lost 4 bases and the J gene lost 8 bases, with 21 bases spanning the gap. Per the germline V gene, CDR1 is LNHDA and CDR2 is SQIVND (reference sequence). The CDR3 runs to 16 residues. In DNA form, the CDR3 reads TGTGCCAGTAGTACCAAACGATTACTATCCGTGGATGAGCAGTTCTTC. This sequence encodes CASSTKRLLSVDEQFF.

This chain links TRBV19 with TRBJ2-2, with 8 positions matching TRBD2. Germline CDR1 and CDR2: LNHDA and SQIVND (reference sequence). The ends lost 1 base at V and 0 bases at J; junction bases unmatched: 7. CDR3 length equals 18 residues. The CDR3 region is CASSIGGLAGSNTGELFF. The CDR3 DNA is TGTGCCAGTAGTATAGGAGGGCTAGCGGGTTCGAACACCGGGGAGCTGTTTTTT. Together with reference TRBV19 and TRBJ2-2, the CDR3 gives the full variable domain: DGGITQSPKYLFRKEGQNVTLSCEQNLNHDAMYWYRQDPGQGLRLIYYSQIVNDFQKGDIAEGYSVSREKKESFPLTVTSAQKNPTAFYLCASSIGGLAGSNTGELFFGEGSRLTVL.